This T cell receptor beta chain was observed in a study of cytomegalovirus exposure and HLA in healthy donors. The study, taken as a whole, reports: Most TCR sequences were rare, but some public TCRs occurred in many donors.

This clone showed up just a few times. Its matching antigen is unknown. The germline V and J ends were trimmed by 0 bases and 5 bases, with 14 bases remaining between them. Germline V CDR1 and CDR2: GTSNPN, SVGIG (reference sequence). The CDR3 loop spans 14 amino acids. Using immunoSEQ multiplex PCR, the repertoire was profiled, and TCRdb retains in-frame clones only, with some absent. The sample contains 200,000 or so clones, 65% to 90% of which appear only once. This sequence joins TRBV30 and TRBJ2-7; D is perhaps TRBD2 (5 bases). The sequence came from a woman in her twenties or thirties in good health and CMV-seropositive. Sequences were obtained from PBMCs. The CDR3 protein is CAWSVGGSVHEQYF. The CDR3 DNA sequence: TGTGCCTGGAGTGTAGGCGGGTCAGTGCACGAGCAGTACTTC.